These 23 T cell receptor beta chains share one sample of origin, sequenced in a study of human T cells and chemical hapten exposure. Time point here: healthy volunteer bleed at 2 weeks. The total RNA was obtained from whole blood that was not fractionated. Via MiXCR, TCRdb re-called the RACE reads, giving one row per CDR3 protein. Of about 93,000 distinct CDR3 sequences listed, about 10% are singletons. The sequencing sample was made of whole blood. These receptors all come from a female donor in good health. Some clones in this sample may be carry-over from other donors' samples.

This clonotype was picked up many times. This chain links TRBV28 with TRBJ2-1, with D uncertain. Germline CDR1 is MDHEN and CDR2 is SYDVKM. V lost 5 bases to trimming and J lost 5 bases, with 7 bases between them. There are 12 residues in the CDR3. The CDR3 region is CASSEIHNEQFF. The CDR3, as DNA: TGTGCCAGCAGTGAGATACACAATGAGCAGTTCTTC.

CDR3: CAIGTGTDKNIQYF. In nucleotides, the CDR3 is TGTGCCATCGGAACAGGGACGGACAAAAACATTCAGTACTTC. The J gene is TRBJ2-4, the V gene TRBV10-3; TRBD1 is a possible D gene (6 bases). The germline V gene has CDR1 ENHRY and CDR2 SYGVKD. The V end lost 8 bases, the J end lost 3 bases, and 14 bases lay between the germline ends. The CDR3 contains 14 residues.

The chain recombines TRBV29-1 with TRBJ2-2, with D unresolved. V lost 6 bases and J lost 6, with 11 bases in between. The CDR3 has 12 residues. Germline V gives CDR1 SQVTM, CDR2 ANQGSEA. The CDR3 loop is CSVLKQAGELFF. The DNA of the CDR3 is TGCAGCGTCCTAAAGCAGGCCGGGGAGCTGTTTTTT.

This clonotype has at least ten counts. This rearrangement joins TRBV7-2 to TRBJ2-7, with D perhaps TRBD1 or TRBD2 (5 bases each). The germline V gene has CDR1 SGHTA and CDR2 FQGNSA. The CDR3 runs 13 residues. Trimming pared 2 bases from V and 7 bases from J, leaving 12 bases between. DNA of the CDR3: TGTGCCAGCAGCTTAAGCCACAGGAGGGAGCAGTACTTC. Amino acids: CASSLSHRREQYF.

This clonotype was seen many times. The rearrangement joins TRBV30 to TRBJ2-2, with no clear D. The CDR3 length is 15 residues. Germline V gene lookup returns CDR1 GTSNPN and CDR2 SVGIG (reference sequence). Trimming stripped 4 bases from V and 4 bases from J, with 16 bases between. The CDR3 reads CAWTPKARITGELFF. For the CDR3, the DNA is TGTGCCTGGACGCCCAAGGCGCGAATCACCGGGGAGCTGTTTTTT.

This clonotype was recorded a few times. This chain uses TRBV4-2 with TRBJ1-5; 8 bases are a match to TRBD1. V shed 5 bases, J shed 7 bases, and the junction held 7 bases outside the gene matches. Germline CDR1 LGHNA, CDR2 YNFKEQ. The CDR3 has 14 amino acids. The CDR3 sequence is CASSSGQGDQPQHF. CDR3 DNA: TGTGCCAGCAGCTCTGGACAGGGAGACCAGCCCCAGCATTTT.

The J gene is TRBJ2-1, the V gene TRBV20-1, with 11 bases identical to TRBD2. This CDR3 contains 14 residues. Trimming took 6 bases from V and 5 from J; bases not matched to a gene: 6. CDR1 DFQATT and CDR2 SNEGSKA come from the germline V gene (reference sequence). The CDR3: CSAHTSGSHNEQFF. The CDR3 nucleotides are TGCAGTGCCCATACTAGCGGGAGCCACAATGAGCAGTTCTTC.

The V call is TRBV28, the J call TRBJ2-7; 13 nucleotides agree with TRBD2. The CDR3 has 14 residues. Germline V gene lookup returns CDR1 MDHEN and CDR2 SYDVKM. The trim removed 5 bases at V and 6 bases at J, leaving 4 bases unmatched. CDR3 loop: CASSLGLAGVEQYF. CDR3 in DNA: TGTGCCAGCAGTCTCGGACTAGCGGGAGTCGAGCAGTACTTC.

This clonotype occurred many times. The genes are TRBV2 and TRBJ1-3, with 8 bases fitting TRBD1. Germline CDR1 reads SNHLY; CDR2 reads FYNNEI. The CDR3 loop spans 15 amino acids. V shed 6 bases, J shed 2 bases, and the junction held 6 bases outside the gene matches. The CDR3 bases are TGTGCCAGCAGCCCCGGGACAGGACCTGGAAACACCATATATTTT. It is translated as CASSPGTGPGNTIYF. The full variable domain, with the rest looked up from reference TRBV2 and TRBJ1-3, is EPEVTQTPSHQVTQMGQEVILRCVPISNHLYFYWYRQILGQKVEFLVSFYNNEISEKSEIFDDQFSVERPDGSNFTLKIRSTKLEDSAMYFCASSPGTGPGNTIYFGEGSWLTVV.

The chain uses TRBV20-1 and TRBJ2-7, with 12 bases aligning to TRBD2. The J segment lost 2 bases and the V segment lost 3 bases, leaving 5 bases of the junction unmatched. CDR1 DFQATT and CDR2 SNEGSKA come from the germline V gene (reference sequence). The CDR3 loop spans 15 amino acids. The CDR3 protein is CSASATSGRTYEQYF. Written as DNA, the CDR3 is TGCAGTGCTAGCGCCACTAGCGGGAGGACCTACGAGCAGTACTTC.

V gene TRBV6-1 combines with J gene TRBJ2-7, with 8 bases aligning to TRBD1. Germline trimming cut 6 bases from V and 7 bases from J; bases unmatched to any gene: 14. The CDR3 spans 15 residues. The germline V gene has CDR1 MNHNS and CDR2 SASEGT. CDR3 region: CASRRTGTGLREQYF. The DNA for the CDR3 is TGTGCCAGCAGAAGGACCGGGACAGGCCTTAGGGAGCAGTACTTC.

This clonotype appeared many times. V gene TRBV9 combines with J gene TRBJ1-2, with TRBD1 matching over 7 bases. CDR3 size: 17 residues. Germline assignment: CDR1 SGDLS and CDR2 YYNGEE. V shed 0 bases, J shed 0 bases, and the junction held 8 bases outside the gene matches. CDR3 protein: CASSVEGTAYSNYGYTF. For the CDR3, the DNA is TGTGCCAGCAGCGTAGAAGGGACAGCATATTCTAACTATGGCTACACCTTC.

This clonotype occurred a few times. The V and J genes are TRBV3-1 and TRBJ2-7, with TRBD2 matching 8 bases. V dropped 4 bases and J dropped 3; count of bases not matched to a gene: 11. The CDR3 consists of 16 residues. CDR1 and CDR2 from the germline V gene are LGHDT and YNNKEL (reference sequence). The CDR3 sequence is CASSPPGIAGYYEQYF. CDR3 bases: TGTGCCAGCAGCCCCCCGGGGATAGCGGGATACTACGAGCAGTACTTC.

CDR3 DNA sequence: TGTGCCAGCAGCGTAGATGCAGGGGCGGCCTATGGCTACACCTTC. Translated: CASSVDAGAAYGYTF. This chain links TRBV9 with TRBJ1-2; TRBD1 is a possible D gene (6 bases). Germline assignment: CDR1 SGDLS and CDR2 YYNGEE. This CDR3 has 15 residues. V dropped 0 bases and J dropped 4 bases, with 13 bases sitting between them.

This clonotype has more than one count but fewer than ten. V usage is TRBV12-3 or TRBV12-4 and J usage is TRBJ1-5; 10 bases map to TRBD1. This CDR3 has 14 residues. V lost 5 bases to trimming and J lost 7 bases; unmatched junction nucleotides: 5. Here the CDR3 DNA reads TGTGCCAGCAGTGTGACAGGGGGCAGGCAGCCCCAGCATTTT. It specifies CASSVTGGRQPQHF.

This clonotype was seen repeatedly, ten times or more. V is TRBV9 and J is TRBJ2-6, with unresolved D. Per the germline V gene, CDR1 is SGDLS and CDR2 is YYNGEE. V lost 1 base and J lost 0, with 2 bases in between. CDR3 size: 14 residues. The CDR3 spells CASSVLSGANVLTF. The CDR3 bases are TGTGCCAGCAGCGTACTCTCTGGGGCCAACGTCCTGACTTTC.

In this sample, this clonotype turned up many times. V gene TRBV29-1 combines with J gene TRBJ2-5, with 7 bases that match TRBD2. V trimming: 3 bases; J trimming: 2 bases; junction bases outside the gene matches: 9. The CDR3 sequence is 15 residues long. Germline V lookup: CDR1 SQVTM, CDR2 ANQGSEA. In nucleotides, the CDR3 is TGCAGCGTTGATCGCGGGGGTGGAGGTCAAGAGACCCAGTACTTC. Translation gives CSVDRGGGGQETQYF.

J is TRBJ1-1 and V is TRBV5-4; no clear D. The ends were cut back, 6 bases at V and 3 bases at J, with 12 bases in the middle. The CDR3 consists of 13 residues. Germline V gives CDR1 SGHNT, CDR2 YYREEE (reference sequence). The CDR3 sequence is CASITLGDTEAFF. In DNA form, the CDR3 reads TGTGCCAGCATCACCTTGGGAGACACTGAAGCTTTCTTT.

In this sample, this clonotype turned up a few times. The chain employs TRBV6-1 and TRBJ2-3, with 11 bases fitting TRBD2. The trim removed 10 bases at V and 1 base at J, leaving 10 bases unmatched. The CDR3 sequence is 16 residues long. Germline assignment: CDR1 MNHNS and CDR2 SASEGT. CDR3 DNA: TGTGCCACCGTTCTACTAGCGGGAGCGGGCACAGATACGCAGTATTTT. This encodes CATVLLAGAGTDTQYF.

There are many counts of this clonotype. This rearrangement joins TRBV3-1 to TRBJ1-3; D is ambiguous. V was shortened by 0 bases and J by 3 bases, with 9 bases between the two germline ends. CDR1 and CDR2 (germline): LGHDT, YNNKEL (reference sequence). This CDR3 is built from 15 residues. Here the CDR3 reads CASSQDSGIGNTIYF. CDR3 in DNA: TGTGCCAGCAGCCAAGACAGTGGGATTGGAAACACCATATATTTT.

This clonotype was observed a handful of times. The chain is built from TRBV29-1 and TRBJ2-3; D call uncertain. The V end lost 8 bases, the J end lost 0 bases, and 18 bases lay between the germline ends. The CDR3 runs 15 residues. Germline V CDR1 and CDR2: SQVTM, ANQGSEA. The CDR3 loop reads CSTNSRAQSTDTQYF. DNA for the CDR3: TGCAGCACAAACTCCCGCGCCCAGAGCACAGATACGCAGTATTTT.

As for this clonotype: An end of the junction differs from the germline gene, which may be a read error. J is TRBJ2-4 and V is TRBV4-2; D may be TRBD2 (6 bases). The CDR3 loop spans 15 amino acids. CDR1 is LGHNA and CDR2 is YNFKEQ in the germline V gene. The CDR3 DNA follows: TGCGCCAGCAGCCAAGATTGGGACGGAGGGTCGGTTCAGTACTTC. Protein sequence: CASSQDWDGGSVQYF.

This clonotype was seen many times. Here the CDR3 reads CASTLAGSYEQYF. CDR3 in DNA: TGTGCCAGCACCCTAGCCGGGTCCTACGAGCAGTACTTC. The rearrangement uses TRBV28 and TRBJ2-7, with a possible D match to TRBD2 (5 bases). CDR1 is MDHEN and CDR2 is SYDVKM in the germline V gene. The germline V and J ends were trimmed by 7 bases and 1 base, with 11 bases remaining between them. CDR3 size: 13 residues.